This T cell receptor beta chain was captured in a study of blood T cell repertoires in COVID-19. Overall study context: Specimens from acute and convalescent COVID-19 originated in the United States, Italy and Spain. PBMCs, B-cell-depleted T cells, or T cells were the source of the cDNA or gDNA that made up the material.

Method: immunoSEQ multiplex PCR; TCRdb's copy keeps in-frame clones and lacks some. The sample gives 250,000 to 300,000 clones, around 90% of which show up once; about 2.2% is in the top ten. J gave up 3 bases and V 5 bases, and 8 bases lay outside the gene matches. Germline lookup yields CDR1 SEHNR and CDR2 FQNEAQ (reference sequence). The CDR3 runs to 15 residues. This clone has just one count. Sequenced sample: peripheral blood. The V gene is TRBV7-9, the J gene TRBJ1-2; 8 bases fit TRBD1. This TCR was recovered from a woman aged 45 to 65 who had recovered from COVID-19. This chain's CDR3 is CASSQKGTGYYGYTF. DNA of the CDR3: TGTGCCAGCAGCCAAAAGGGGACAGGCTACTATGGCTACACCTTC.